The rows below give T cell receptor beta chains drawn from one sample of a study of blood T cell repertoires in COVID-19. Measured with immunoSEQ multiplex PCR; TCRdb has only the in-frame clones, and not every one. The sample lists about 140,000 clones, 60% to 85% occurring once. Material for sequencing was peripheral blood. These receptors came from a man aged 50 to 59 with acute or convalescent COVID-19. Both conserved end residues are part of each CDR3. The D gene is left open where the match is weak. Clone size is not always given. Where it is, it says once, few, many or a class for expanded clones.

v_gene	abundance	d_gene	j_gene	CDR3nt	CDR3aa
TRBV19	NA	TRBD1	TRBJ2-1	TGTGCCATAGGGTACAGGGGGACCTACAATGAGCAGTTCTTC	CAIGYRGTYNEQFF
TRBV12-5	once	NA	TRBJ1-5	TGTGCTAGTGGTTTGGGACAAGACCGCGGGAGGACTCAGCCCCAGCATTTT	CASGLGQDRGRTQPQHF
TRBV27	few	NA	TRBJ1-1	TGTGCCAGCAGTACGCGGACCGGGATCCGGGCCGCTGAAGCTTTCTTT	CASSTRTGIRAAEAFF
TRBV30	few	NA	TRBJ2-5	TGTGCCTGGAGCCGAGGGATAGTGGAGACCCAGTACTTC	CAWSRGIVETQYF
TRBV24-1	NA	TRBD1	TRBJ1-5	TGTGCCAGCCCGGACAGGGGGGGTGACCTAATCTATAGCAATCAGCCCCAGCATTTT	CASPDRGGDLIYSNQPQHF
TRBV5-1	NA	NA	TRBJ2-1	TGCGCCAGCAGGGGCGAAGCAGTACGGAATGAGCAGTTCTTC	CASRGEAVRNEQFF
TRBV12-3/TRBV12-4	NA	NA	TRBJ1-2	TGTGCCAGCAGTTTGAGGACAATCTATGGCTACACCTTC	CASSLRTIYGYTF
TRBV20-1	NA	NA	TRBJ1-4	TGCAGTGCTAGTTTCCCAGTATCCGAAAAACTGTTTTTT	CSASFPVSEKLFF
TRBV10-3	NA	NA	TRBJ2-3	TGTGCCATCCGTGTTGGGCAACCCGTTTATACGCAGTATTTT	CAIRVGQPVYTQYF
TRBV3-1/TRBV3-2	NA	NA	TRBJ2-1	TGTGCCAGCAGCCAAGTAAAAGCGGCTCTCTACAATGAGCAGTTCTTC	CASSQVKAALYNEQFF
TRBV5-1	NA	TRBD1	TRBJ2-2	TGCGCCAGCAGCTCAGGGACAGGGACGGGCGGGGAGCTGTTTTTT	CASSSGTGTGGELFF
TRBV2	once	TRBD1	TRBJ1-5	TGTGCCAGCAGCCCCGGGACAGGCAATCAGCCCCAGCATTTT	CASSPGTGNQPQHF
TRBV5-5	NA	NA	TRBJ1-1	TGTGCCAGCAGCTTGGGGGGGAGGCCTGAAGCTTTCTTT	CASSLGGRPEAFF
TRBV20-1	NA	NA	TRBJ1-5	TGCAGTGCTAGTACAGGGCGGTTTCAGCCCCAGCATTTT	CSASTGRFQPQHF
TRBV5-8	NA	NA	TRBJ2-1	TGTGCCAGCAGCGACGGAGACTACAATGAGCAGTTCTTC	CASSDGDYNEQFF
TRBV6-5	once	NA	TRBJ2-5	TGTGCCAGCAGACAAACAGGTGAAGAGACCCAGTACTTC	CASRQTGEETQYF
TRBV19	NA	NA	TRBJ1-2	TGTGCCAGTGAACACCGGACCGGGATCGGCTACACCTTC	CASEHRTGIGYTF
TRBV2	NA	TRBD1	TRBJ1-1	TGTGCCAGCAGTGTAGACAGGGGGCGGAACACTGAAGCTTTCTTT	CASSVDRGRNTEAFF
TRBV3-1/TRBV3-2	NA	NA	TRBJ2-2	TGTGCCAGCAGCCAAGTCCCCGGGGCCGGGGAGCTGTTTTTT	CASSQVPGAGELFF
TRBV5-1	NA	TRBD1	TRBJ1-2	TGCGCCAGCAGCCCAGGACAGGGCTATGGCTACACCTTC	CASSPGQGYGYTF
TRBV27	NA	NA	TRBJ1-2	TGTGCCAGCAGCCCTGGGAGTAACTATGGCTACACCTTC	CASSPGSNYGYTF
TRBV7-3	few	NA	TRBJ1-1	TGTGCCAGCAGCCGGGCGGGGCGGACTGAAGCTTTCTTT	CASSRAGRTEAFF
TRBV7-2	NA	TRBD1	TRBJ1-2	TGTGCCAGCAGCACGAGGACAGGGCAGGACTATGGCTACACCTTC	CASSTRTGQDYGYTF
TRBV11-2	NA	NA	TRBJ1-6	TGTGCCAGCAGCTCCACCTATAATTCACCCCTCCACTTT	CASSSTYNSPLHF
TRBV27	NA	NA	TRBJ1-6	TGTGCCAGCAGTTTAATCCAGGGCGGTAATTCACCCCTCCACTTT	CASSLIQGGNSPLHF
TRBV29-1	NA	TRBD1	TRBJ2-5	TGCAGCCAAGGACAGGGAGGACGGGAGACCCAGTACTTC	CSQGQGGRETQYF
TRBV2	NA	NA	TRBJ2-7	TGTGCCAGCAACTTCGGTCGGGATCGACCCTACGAGCAGTACTTC	CASNFGRDRPYEQYF
TRBV3-1/TRBV3-2	NA	NA	TRBJ1-5	TGTGCCAGCAGCCATTCCATCAGGGGAAGCAATCAGCCCCAGCATTTT	CASSHSIRGSNQPQHF
TRBV19	NA	NA	TRBJ1-2	TGTGCCACACGCCAAGTACAGGGACGTGGAATGGCCTTC	CATRQVQGRGMAF
TRBV6-5	NA	NA	TRBJ2-5	TGTGCCAGCAGTTACACGGGACTAGAGACCCAGTACTTC	CASSYTGLETQYF
TRBV10-3	few	TRBD2	TRBJ2-1	TGTGCCATCAGTGAAGGGCTAGCGGGGGGAATGCAGTTCTTC	CAISEGLAGGMQFF
TRBV2	NA	TRBD1	TRBJ1-5	TGTGCCAGCAGTTTACAGGGGGGGTGGAATCAGCCCCAGCATTTT	CASSLQGGWNQPQHF
TRBV5-4	NA	NA	TRBJ1-6	TGTGCCAGCAGCCCTAACCAGGGTGATAATTCACCCCTCCACTTT	CASSPNQGDNSPLHF
TRBV10-2	NA	NA	TRBJ1-1	TGCGCCAGCAGTGAGAGCGGGGGCGCGTCGACTGAAGCTTTCTTT	CASSESGGASTEAFF
TRBV19	NA	TRBD1	TRBJ1-2	TGTGCCAGTACCCCAAACAGGGGGACAGGGGATGGCTACACCTTC	CASTPNRGTGDGYTF
TRBV27	NA	NA	TRBJ1-1	TGTGCCAGCAGTAAAAGAGAGGGGGGGAAATGGAACACTGAAGCTTTCTTT	CASSKREGGKWNTEAFF
TRBV6-5	NA	NA	TRBJ2-1	TGTGCCAGCAGTCCCCGGGACTTCAATGAGCAGTTCTTC	CASSPRDFNEQFF
TRBV18	NA	NA	TRBJ2-7	TGTGCCAGCTCATCCGCGGGCAGCTCCTACGAGCAGTACTTC	CASSSAGSSYEQYF
TRBV7-9	NA	NA	TRBJ2-7	TGTGCCAGCAGCTTAGATGCAGGGTTCGCCTACGAGCAGTACTTC	CASSLDAGFAYEQYF
TRBV7-9	NA	NA	TRBJ1-1	TGTGCCAGCAGAGGATCTGGTTCAGGGTCTTTCTTT	CASRGSGSGSFF
TRBV27	NA	NA	TRBJ2-1	TGTGCCAGCAGTTTATACCAGGGGACCTACAATGAGCAGTTCTTC	CASSLYQGTYNEQFF
TRBV6-1	NA	TRBD2	TRBJ2-3	TGTGCCAGCAGTGGACAGTCGGGACTAGCCACAGATACGCAGTATTTT	CASSGQSGLATDTQYF
TRBV9	NA	NA	TRBJ1-6	TGTGCCAGCAGCCCCCGGACAAATTATAATTCACCCCTCCACTTT	CASSPRTNYNSPLHF
TRBV5-1	NA	NA	TRBJ1-4	TGCGCCAGCAGCCAGGACAGTAAACCGGAAAAACTGTTTTTT	CASSQDSKPEKLFF
TRBV30	NA	NA	TRBJ1-1	TGTGCCTGGAGTGTACGTCCAGGCGAGAACACTGAAGCTTTCTTT	CAWSVRPGENTEAFF
TRBV2	once	NA	TRBJ1-4	TGTGCCAGCAGTCACCGGGAGAATGAAAAACTGTTTTTT	CASSHRENEKLFF